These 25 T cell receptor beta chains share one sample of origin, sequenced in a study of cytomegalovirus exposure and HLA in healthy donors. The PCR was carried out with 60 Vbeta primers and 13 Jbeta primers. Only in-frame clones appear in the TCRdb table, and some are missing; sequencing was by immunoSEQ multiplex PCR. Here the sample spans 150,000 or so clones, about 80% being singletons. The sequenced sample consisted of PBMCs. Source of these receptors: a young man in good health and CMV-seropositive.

The CDR3 reads CASSPEGRRYTF. For the CDR3, the DNA is TGTGCCAGCAGTCCAGAGGGCAGGAGGTACACCTTC. V gene TRBV25-1 combines with J gene TRBJ1-2; D is unclear. This CDR3 is built from 12 residues. The V and J ends lost 5 bases and 11 bases respectively, with 15 bases between them. CDR1 MGHDK and CDR2 SYGVNS come from the germline V gene.

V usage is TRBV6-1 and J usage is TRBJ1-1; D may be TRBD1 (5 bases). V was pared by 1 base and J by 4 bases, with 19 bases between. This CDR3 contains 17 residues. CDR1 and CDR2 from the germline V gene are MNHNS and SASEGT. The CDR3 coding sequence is TGTGCCAGCAGTGAAGGGCAGGGTATTGATTTGGGCACTGAAGCTTTCTTT. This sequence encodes CASSEGQGIDLGTEAFF.

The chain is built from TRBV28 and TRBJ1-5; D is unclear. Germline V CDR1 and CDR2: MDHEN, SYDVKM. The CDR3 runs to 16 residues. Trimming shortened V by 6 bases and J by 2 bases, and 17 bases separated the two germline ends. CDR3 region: CASSHSSRGGNQPQHF. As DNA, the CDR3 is TGTGCCAGCAGCCACTCCTCTCGCGGGGGCAATCAGCCCCAGCATTTT.

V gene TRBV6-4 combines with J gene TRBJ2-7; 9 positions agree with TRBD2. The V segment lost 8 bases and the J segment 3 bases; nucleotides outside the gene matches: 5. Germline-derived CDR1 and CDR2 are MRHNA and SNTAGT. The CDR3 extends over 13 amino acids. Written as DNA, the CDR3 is TGTGCCAGCGGGAGCGGGGGGTTCTACGAGCAGTACTTC. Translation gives CASGSGGFYEQYF.

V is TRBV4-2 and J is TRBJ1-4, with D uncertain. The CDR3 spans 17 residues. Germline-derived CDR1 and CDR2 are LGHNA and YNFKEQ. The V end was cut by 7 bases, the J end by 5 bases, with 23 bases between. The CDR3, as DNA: TGTGCCAGCACCGAAGACGGGTTGAACTCTAGGAATGAAAAACTGTTTTTT. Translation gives CASTEDGLNSRNEKLFF.

The CDR3: CASSEGQGAKGYTF. The CDR3 DNA reads as TGTGCCAGCAGTGAGGGACAGGGGGCGAAAGGCTACACCTTC. The chain has TRBV6-1 and TRBJ1-2, with TRBD1 identical over 12 bases. The CDR3 runs to 14 residues. Trimming at V came to 3 bases and at J to 8 bases, leaving 4 bases not matched to a gene. Germline V gene data show CDR1 as MNHNS and CDR2 as SASEGT.

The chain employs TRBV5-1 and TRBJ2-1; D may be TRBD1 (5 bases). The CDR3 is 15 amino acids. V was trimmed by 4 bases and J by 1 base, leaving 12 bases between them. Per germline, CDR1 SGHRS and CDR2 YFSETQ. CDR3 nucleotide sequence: TGCGCCAGCAGCCAGCTGGGGCAATCCTACAATGAGCAGTTCTTC. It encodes CASSQLGQSYNEQFF.

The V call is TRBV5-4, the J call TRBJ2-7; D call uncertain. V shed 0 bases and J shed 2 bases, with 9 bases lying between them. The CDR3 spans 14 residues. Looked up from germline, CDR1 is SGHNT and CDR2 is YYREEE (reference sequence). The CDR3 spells CASSLAGRPYEQYF. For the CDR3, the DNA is TGTGCCAGCAGCTTGGCTGGCCGCCCCTACGAGCAGTACTTC.

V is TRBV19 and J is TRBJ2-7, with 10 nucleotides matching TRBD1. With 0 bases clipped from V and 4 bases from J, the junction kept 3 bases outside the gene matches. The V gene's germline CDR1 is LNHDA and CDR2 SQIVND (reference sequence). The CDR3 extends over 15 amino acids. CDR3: CASSIEAGQGYEQYF. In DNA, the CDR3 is TGTGCCAGTAGTATAGAGGCGGGACAGGGGTACGAGCAGTACTTC.

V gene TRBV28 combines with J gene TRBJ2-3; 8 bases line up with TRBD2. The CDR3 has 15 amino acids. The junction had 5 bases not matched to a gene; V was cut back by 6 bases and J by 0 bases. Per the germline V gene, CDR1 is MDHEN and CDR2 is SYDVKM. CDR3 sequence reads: CASRTGGPSTDTQYF. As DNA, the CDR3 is TGTGCCAGCAGAACGGGGGGGCCCAGCACAGATACGCAGTATTTT.

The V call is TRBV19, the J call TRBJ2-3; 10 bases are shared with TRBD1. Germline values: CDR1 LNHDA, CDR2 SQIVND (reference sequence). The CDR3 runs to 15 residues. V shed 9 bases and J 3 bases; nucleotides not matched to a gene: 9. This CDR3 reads CASTTGTGDTDTQYF. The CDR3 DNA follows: TGTGCCAGCACTACCGGGACAGGGGATACAGATACGCAGTATTTT.

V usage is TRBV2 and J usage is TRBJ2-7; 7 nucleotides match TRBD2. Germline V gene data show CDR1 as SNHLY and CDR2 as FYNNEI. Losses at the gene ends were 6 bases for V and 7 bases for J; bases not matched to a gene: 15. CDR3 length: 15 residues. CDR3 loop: CASSPQGLRGEEQYF. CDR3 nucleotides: TGTGCCAGCAGCCCCCAAGGACTCCGGGGGGAGGAGCAGTACTTC.

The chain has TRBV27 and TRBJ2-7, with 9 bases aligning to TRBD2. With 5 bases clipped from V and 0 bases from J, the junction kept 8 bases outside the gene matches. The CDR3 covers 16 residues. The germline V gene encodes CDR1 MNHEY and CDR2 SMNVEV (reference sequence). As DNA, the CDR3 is TGTGCCAGCAGTCGGCTAGCGGGGTCGAGCTCCTACGAGCAGTACTTC. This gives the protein CASSRLAGSSSYEQYF.

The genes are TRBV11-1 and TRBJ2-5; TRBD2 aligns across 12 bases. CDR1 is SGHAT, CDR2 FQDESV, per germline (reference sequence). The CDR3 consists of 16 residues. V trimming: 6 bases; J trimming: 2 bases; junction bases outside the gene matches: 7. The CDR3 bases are TGTGCCAGCAGGAGCAGACTAGCGGGGGTTCAAGAGACCCAGTACTTC. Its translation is CASRSRLAGVQETQYF.

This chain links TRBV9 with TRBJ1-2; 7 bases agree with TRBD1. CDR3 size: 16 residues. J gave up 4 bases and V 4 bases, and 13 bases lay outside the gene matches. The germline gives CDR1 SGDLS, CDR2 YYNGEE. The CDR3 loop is CASSPRTGEDFYGYTF. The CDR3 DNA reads TGTGCCAGCAGCCCCAGGACAGGCGAGGACTTCTATGGCTACACCTTC.

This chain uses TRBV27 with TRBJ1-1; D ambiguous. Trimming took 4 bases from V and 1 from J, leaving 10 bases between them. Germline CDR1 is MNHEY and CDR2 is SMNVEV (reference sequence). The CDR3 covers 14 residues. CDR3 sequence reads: CASSSGVPNTEAFF. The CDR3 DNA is TGTGCCAGCAGTTCGGGTGTACCGAACACTGAAGCTTTCTTT.

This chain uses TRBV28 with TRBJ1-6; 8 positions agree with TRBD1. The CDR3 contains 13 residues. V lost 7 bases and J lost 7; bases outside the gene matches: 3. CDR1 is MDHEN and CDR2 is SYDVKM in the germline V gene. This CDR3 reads CASTRTGNSPLHF. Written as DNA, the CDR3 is TGTGCCAGCACCAGGACAGGGAATTCACCCCTCCACTTT.

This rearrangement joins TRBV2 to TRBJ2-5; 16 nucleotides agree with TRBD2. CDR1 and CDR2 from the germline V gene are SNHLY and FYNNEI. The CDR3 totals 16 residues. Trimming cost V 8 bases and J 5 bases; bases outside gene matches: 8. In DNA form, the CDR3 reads TGTGCCAGCGGGCAGGGACTAGCGGGAGGGTGGGAGACCCAGTACTTC. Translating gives CASGQGLAGGWETQYF.

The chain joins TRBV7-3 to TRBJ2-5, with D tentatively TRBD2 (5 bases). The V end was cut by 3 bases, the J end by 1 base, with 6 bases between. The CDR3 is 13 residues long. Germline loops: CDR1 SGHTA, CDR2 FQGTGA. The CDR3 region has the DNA TGTGCCAGCAGCTTCGGACTCCAAGAGACCCAGTACTTC. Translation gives CASSFGLQETQYF.

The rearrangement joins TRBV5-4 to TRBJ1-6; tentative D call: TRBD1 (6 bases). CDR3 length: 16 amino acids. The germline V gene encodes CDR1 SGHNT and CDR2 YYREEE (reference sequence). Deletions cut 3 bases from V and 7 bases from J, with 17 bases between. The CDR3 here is CASSSLGGARNSPLHF. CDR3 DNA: TGTGCCAGCAGCTCCTTAGGGGGGGCGAGAAATTCACCCCTCCACTTT.

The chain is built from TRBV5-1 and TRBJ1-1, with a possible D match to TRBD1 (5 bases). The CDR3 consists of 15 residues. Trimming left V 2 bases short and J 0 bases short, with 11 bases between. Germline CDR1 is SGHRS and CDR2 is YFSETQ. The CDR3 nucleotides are TGCGCCAGCAGCTTCGGCGGGGCAATGAACACTGAAGCTTTCTTT. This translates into CASSFGGAMNTEAFF.

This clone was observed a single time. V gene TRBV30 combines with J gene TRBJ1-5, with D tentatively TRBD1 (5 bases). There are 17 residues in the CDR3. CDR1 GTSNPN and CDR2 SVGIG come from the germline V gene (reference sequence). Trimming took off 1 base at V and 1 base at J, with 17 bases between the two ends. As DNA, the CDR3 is TGTGCCTGGAGTGCCGGTCAGGGAGGATTCAGCAATCAGCCCCAGCATTTT. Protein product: CAWSAGQGGFSNQPQHF.

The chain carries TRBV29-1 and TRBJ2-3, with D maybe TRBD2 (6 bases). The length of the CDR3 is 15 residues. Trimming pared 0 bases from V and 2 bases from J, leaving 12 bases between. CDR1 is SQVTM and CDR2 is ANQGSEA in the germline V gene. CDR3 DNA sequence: TGCAGCGTTGAAGATTGGTCTAGCGCCACAGATACGCAGTATTTT. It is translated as CSVEDWSSATDTQYF.

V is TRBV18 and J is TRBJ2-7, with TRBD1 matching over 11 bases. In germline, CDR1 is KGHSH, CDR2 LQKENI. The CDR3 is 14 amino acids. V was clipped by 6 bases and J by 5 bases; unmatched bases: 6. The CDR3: CASSYGQGANEQYF. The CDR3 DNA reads TGTGCCAGCTCCTACGGACAGGGGGCCAACGAGCAGTACTTC.

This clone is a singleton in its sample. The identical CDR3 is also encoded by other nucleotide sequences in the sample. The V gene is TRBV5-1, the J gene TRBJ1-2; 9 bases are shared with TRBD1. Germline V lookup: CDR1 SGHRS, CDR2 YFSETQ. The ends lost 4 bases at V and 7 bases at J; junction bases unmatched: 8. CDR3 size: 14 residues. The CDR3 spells CASSLGTGIGGYTF. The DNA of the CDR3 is TGCGCCAGCAGCCTCGGGACAGGGATAGGTGGCTACACCTTC.